This TCR beta chain was obtained from a study of blood T cell repertoires in COVID-19. Across the study: Italy, Spain and the United States were the sources of the convalescent and acute COVID-19 samples.

In the source study's methods: Amplification with reference gene primers provided the estimates of nucleated cell counts. Here immunoSEQ multiplex PCR was the method, and the copy in TCRdb shows in-frame clones only, minus some. D and trimming were read from the DNA, whereas the V and J calls and clone size are those reported in that table. The sample yields under 150,000 clones, 81% seen once. Looked up from germline, CDR1 is SGHNT and CDR2 is YYREEE (reference sequence). The J segment lost 2 bases and the V segment lost 4 bases, leaving 1 base of the junction unmatched. This CDR3 has 13 amino acids. This clone was observed a handful of times.

The clonotype was recovered from a woman aged 55-69 years with active or convalescent COVID-19. Material: peripheral blood. The chain links TRBV5-4 to TRBJ2-5; 8 positions match TRBD2. The CDR3 DNA sequence: TGTGCCAGCAGCACGGGAGGGCAAGAGACCCAGTACTTC. This translates into CASSTGGQETQYF.